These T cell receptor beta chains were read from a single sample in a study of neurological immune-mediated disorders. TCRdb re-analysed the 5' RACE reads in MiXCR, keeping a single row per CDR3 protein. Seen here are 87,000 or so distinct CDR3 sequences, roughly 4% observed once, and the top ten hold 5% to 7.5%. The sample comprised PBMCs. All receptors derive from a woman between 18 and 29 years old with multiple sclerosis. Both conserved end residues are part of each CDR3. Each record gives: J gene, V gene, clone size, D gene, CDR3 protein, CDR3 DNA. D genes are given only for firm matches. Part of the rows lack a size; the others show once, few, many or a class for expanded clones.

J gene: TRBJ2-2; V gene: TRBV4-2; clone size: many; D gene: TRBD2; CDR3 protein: CASSQTSGRVAGELFF; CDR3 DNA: TGTGCCAGCAGCCAGACTAGCGGGAGGGTAGCCGGGGAGCTGTTTTTT
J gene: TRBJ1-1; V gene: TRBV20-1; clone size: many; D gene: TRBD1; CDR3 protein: CSVTDRANTEAFF; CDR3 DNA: TGCAGTGTCACGGACAGGGCGAACACTGAAGCTTTCTTT
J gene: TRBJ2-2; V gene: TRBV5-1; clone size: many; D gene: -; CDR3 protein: CASSLVTGVSGELFF; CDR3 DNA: TGCGCCAGCAGCTTGGTCACGGGGGTATCGGGGGAGCTGTTTTTT
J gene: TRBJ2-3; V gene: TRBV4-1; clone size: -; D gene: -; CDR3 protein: CASSQDDGGWPATQYF; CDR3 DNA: TGCGCCAGCAGCCAAGATGACGGGGGCTGGCCAGCTACGCAGTATTTT
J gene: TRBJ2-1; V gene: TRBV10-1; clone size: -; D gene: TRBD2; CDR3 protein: CASSGFSGGAQFF; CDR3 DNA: TGCGCCAGCAGTGGGTTTAGCGGGGGGGCGCAGTTCTTC
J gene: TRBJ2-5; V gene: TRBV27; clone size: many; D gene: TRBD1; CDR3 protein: CASTARGRETQYF; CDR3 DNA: TGTGCCAGTACTGCCAGGGGGCGAGAGACCCAGTACTTC
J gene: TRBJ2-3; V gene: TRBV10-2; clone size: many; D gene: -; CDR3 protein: CASSVVSITDTQYF; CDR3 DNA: TGCGCCAGCAGTGTGGTCAGTATCACAGATACGCAGTATTTT
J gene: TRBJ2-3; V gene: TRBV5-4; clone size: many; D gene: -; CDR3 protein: CASSSRGGSTDTQYF; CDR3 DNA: TGTGCCAGCAGCTCGAGGGGGGGTAGCACAGATACGCAGTATTTT
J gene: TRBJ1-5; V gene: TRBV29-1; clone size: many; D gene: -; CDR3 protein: CSVLTRHTELSNQPQHF; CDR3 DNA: TGCAGCGTCCTAACCCGGCATACCGAACTTAGCAATCAGCCCCAGCATTTT
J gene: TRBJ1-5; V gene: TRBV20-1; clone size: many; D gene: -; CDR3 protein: CSARGEGSNQPQHF; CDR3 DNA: TGCAGTGCTAGGGGCGAAGGCAGCAATCAGCCCCAGCATTTT
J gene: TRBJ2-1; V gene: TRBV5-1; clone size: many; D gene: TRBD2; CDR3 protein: CASSLDPGGNEQFF; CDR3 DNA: TGCGCCAGCAGCTTGGACCCGGGGGGGAATGAGCAGTTCTTC
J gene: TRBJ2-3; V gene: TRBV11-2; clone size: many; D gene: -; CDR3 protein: CASSLEAIPYF; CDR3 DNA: TGTGCCAGCAGCTTAGAAGCCATCCCGTATTTT
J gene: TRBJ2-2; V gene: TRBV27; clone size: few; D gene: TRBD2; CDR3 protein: CASTGTSGRRATGELFF; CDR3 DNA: TGTGCCAGCACCGGGACTAGCGGGAGGAGGGCCACCGGGGAGCTGTTTTTT
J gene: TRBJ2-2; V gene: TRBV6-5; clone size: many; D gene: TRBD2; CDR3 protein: CASSYLRGGGTGELFF; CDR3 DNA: TGTGCCAGCAGTTACCTACGGGGGGGAGGCACCGGGGAGCTGTTTTTT
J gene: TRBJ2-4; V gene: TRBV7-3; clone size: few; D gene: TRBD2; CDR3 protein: CASSRGLASDIQYF; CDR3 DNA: TGTGCCAGCAGCCGCGGACTAGCATCGGACATTCAGTACTTC
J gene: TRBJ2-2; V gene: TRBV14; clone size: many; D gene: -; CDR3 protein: CASSQVSGNTGELFF; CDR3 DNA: TGTGCCAGCAGCCAAGTTTCCGGGAACACCGGGGAGCTGTTTTTT
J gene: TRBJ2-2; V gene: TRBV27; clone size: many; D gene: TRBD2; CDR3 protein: CASTRLGRGAGELFF; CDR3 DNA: TGTGCCAGCACCCGACTCGGGAGGGGGGCCGGGGAGCTGTTTTTT
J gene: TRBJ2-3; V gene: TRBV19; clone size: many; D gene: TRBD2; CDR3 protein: CASSPQWTSGGTDTQYF; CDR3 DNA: TGTGCCAGTAGTCCGCAATGGACTAGCGGGGGCACAGATACGCAGTATTTT
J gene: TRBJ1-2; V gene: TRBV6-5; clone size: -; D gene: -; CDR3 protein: CASSLDSINNYGYTF; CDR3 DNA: TGTGCCAGCAGTCTGGACAGCATTAATAACTATGGCTACACCTTC
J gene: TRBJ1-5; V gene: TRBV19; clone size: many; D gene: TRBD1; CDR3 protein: CASSTDRGGDQPQHF; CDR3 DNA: TGTGCCAGTAGTACGGACAGGGGAGGTGATCAGCCCCAGCATTTT
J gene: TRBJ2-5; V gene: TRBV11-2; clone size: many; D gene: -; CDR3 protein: CASSPTGSQLETQYF; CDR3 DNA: TGTGCCAGCAGCCCAACGGGTTCCCAATTAGAGACCCAGTACTTC
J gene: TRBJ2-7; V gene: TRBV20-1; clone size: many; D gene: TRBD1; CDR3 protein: CSATQGSAYEQYF; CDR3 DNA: TGCAGTGCCACACAGGGGTCGGCCTACGAGCAGTACTTC
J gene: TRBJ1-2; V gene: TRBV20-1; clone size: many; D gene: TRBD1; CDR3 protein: CSAHGLVEGARGGYTF; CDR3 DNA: TGCAGTGCCCATGGGCTCGTAGAGGGGGCGCGGGGTGGCTACACCTTC
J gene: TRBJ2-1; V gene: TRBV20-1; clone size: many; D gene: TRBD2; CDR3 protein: CSASAGGPYNEQFF; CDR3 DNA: TGCAGTGCTAGCGCGGGGGGCCCCTACAATGAGCAGTTCTTC
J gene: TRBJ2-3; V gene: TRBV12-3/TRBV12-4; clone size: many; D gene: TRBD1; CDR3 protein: CASSLDQGATDTQYF; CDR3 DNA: TGTGCCAGCAGTTTGGATCAGGGGGCAACAGATACGCAGTATTTT
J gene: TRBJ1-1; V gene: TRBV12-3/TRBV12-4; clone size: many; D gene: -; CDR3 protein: CASRRAGTTEAFF; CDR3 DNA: TGTGCCAGCAGGCGGGCAGGGACCACTGAAGCTTTCTTT
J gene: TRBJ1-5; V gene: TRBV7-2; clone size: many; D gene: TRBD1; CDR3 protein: CASSAGTGERQPQHF; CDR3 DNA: TGTGCCAGCAGCGCCGGGACAGGGGAAAGACAGCCCCAGCATTTT